The 23 T cell receptor beta chains in this list originate from one sample, sequenced in a study of CD8 T cells in ankylosing spondylitis. The study, taken as a whole, reports: Ankylosing spondylitis blood seemed to carry a telltale TCR beta motif made of roughly eight highly homologous variants.

Which antigens these TCRs recognize remains unknown. TCRdb called the 5' RACE reads again in MiXCR, with one record for every CDR3 protein. The sample holds about 500,000 distinct CDR3 sequences, 5.3% seen once. The sample consisted of blood, either unsorted or a sorted T cell fraction (not recorded which). The receptors shown here come from a male donor with ankylosing spondylitis.

This clonotype was seen ten or more times. This chain connects TRBV24-1 to TRBJ2-7; 7 bases map to TRBD1. After removal of 2 bases from V and 4 bases from J, the junction contained 1 base not matched to a gene. The germline gives CDR1 KGHDR, CDR2 SFDVKD. There are 13 residues in the CDR3. The CDR3 spells CATSDSQGYEQYF. The CDR3 DNA sequence: TGTGCCACCAGTGATTCACAGGGGTACGAGCAGTACTTC.

This rearrangement joins TRBV6-5 to TRBJ1-1; no reliable D call. V lost 0 bases and J lost 4, with 9 bases in between. Germline lookup yields CDR1 MNHEY and CDR2 SVGAGI. The CDR3 loop spans 14 amino acids. In nucleotides, the CDR3 is TGTGCCAGCAGTTACTCCCGGGGTAGCACTGAAGCTTTCTTT. Protein product: CASSYSRGSTEAFF.

This clonotype was recorded many times. The chain couples TRBV20-1 to TRBJ2-3; D is uncertain. V dropped 0 bases and J dropped 6 bases, with 13 bases sitting between them. Germline V gives CDR1 DFQATT, CDR2 SNEGSKA (reference sequence). This CDR3 is built from 14 residues. This CDR3 reads CSARDHAFRDTQYF. The DNA of the CDR3 is TGCAGTGCTAGAGATCACGCCTTCAGGGATACGCAGTATTTT.

This clonotype was counted only a few times. The rearrangement uses TRBV7-2 and TRBJ2-7, with 10 bases that match TRBD2. From germline, CDR1 is SGHTA and CDR2 FQGNSA. The CDR3 consists of 15 residues. Trimming took 5 bases from V and 6 from J; bases not matched to a gene: 10. CDR3 amino acids: CASSLLLAGEGEQYF. In DNA, the CDR3 is TGTGCCAGCAGCCTCCTTCTAGCGGGAGAGGGCGAGCAGTACTTC. The full variable domain, with the rest looked up from reference TRBV7-2 and TRBJ2-7, is GAGVSQSPSNKVTEKGKDVELRCDPISGHTALYWYRQSLGQGLEFLIYFQGNSAPDKSGLPSDRFSAERTGGSVSTLTIQRTQQEDSAVYLCASSLLLAGEGEQYFGPGTRLTVT.

This clonotype was counted a few times. This sequence joins TRBV27 and TRBJ2-7; TRBD2 is a possible D gene (5 bases). Trimming took 2 bases from V and 7 from J, leaving 15 bases between them. The CDR3 extends over 14 amino acids. Per the germline V gene, CDR1 is MNHEY and CDR2 is SMNVEV (reference sequence). The CDR3 is CASSLMAAPGEQYF. The DNA for the CDR3 is TGTGCCAGCAGTTTAATGGCAGCCCCGGGAGAGCAGTACTTC.

The V and J genes are TRBV20-1 and TRBJ2-1; TRBD2 aligns across 7 bases. The CDR3 covers 16 residues. Trimming at V came to 5 bases and at J to 8 bases, leaving 18 bases not matched to a gene. Germline CDR1 and CDR2: DFQATT and SNEGSKA (reference sequence). The CDR3 bases are TGCAGTGCTTCTTCAGCGGGATTGCCCCTTGGGGATGAGCAGTTCTTC. Its translation: CSASSAGLPLGDEQFF.

The gene calls are TRBV6-6 and TRBJ2-7; TRBD2 matches 8 bases. Germline lookup yields CDR1 MNHNY and CDR2 SVGAGI (reference sequence). J gave up 3 bases and V 0 bases, and 4 bases lay outside the gene matches. This CDR3 spans 15 amino acids. This CDR3 is CASSYSISGVYEQYF. In DNA, the CDR3 is TGTGCCAGCAGTTACTCGATTAGCGGGGTCTACGAGCAGTACTTC.

This clonotype occurred many times. The chain couples TRBV5-1 to TRBJ2-7, with 8 positions matching TRBD2. The germline gives CDR1 SGHRS, CDR2 YFSETQ. J was trimmed by 0 bases and V by 0 bases; bases with no gene match: 8. This CDR3 is built from 17 residues. In DNA form, the CDR3 reads TGCGCCAGCAGCTTGGGCCGGGGGGGACACTTCTCCTACGAGCAGTACTTC. This sequence encodes CASSLGRGGHFSYEQYF.

In its sample, this clonotype was seen many times. The gene calls are TRBV20-1 and TRBJ2-7, with TRBD2 matching 8 bases. The CDR3 spans 14 residues. In germline, CDR1 is DFQATT, CDR2 SNEGSKA (reference sequence). V was pared by 5 bases and J by 5 bases, with 11 bases of the junction left unmatched. CDR3 sequence: CSAYRGGLPHEQYF. The CDR3 region has the DNA TGCAGTGCTTATCGGGGGGGCCTTCCCCACGAGCAGTACTTC.

The chain joins TRBV13 to TRBJ1-1; D not certain. The CDR3 spans 13 residues. Germline V CDR1 and CDR2: PRHDT, FYEKMQ (reference sequence). The V end was cut by 1 base, the J end by 4 bases, with 7 bases between. CDR3 loop: CASSLVGFTEAFF. The CDR3 nucleotides are TGTGCCAGCAGCTTAGTGGGATTCACTGAAGCTTTCTTT.

This clonotype appeared many times. The chain couples TRBV7-9 to TRBJ1-4; D possibly corresponds to TRBD1 (6 bases). The CDR3 totals 16 residues. The germline V gene has CDR1 SEHNR and CDR2 FQNEAQ (reference sequence). Trimming took 5 bases from V and 7 from J, leaving 20 bases between them. The CDR3 sequence is CASSRPLWGALEKLFF. CDR3 in DNA: TGTGCCAGCAGCAGGCCCCTATGGGGGGCGCTTGAAAAACTGTTTTTT.

This clonotype appeared many times. The chain couples TRBV15 to TRBJ1-2, with 8 bases lining up with TRBD1. CDR3 length: 17 amino acids. Germline V gene sequence: CDR1 LNHNV, CDR2 YYDKDF (reference sequence). The trim removed 4 bases at V and 6 bases at J, leaving 16 bases unmatched. The CDR3 loop is CATSTTGGLWRLNGYTF. CDR3 nucleotides: TGTGCCACCAGCACCACAGGGGGACTTTGGAGGCTGAATGGCTACACCTTC.

At least ten counts were recorded for this clonotype. The chain has TRBV7-9 and TRBJ2-7; no definite D call. Germline values: CDR1 SEHNR, CDR2 FQNEAQ (reference sequence). Between the trimmed V and J ends, which lost 5 bases and 2 bases, there was a span of 13 bases. This CDR3 contains 14 residues. CDR3 in DNA: TGTGCCAGCAGCCCTGGCCCCAGGACCTACGAGCAGTACTTC. It yields the protein CASSPGPRTYEQYF.

This clonotype was picked up many times. The chain recombines TRBV5-6 with TRBJ1-2; D is perhaps TRBD1 (5 bases). The CDR3 has 13 residues. V lost 2 bases and J lost 8, with 13 bases in between. Germline CDR1 is SGHDT and CDR2 is YYEEEE. The CDR3 reads CASSFRGRGGYTF. The CDR3 region has the DNA TGTGCCAGCAGCTTTAGGGGACGAGGGGGCTACACCTTC.

Many counts were recorded for this clonotype. The genes are TRBV4-3 and TRBJ2-3; no clear D gene. V was trimmed by 1 base and J by 4 bases, leaving 6 bases between them. Germline CDR1 LGHNA, CDR2 YSLEER. CDR3 length: 13 residues. The CDR3 DNA reads TGCGCCAGCAGCCAAGCCATAGCAGATACGCAGTATTTT. This codes for CASSQAIADTQYF.

In this sample, this clonotype turned up many times. V is TRBV10-3 and J is TRBJ2-1; weak D call: TRBD1 (5 bases). This CDR3 has 15 residues. V shed 3 bases and J shed 8 bases, with 17 bases lying between them. Looked up from germline, CDR1 is ENHRY and CDR2 is SYGVKD. The CDR3, as DNA: TGTGCCATCAGTGAAAGTCGAAGGGGTTTTGATGAGCAGTTCTTC. Protein product: CAISESRRGFDEQFF.

The J gene is TRBJ1-4, the V gene TRBV20-1; D is possibly TRBD1 (6 bases). Germline values: CDR1 DFQATT, CDR2 SNEGSKA (reference sequence). The V end was cut by 2 bases, the J end by 2 bases, with 18 bases between. The length of the CDR3 is 17 residues. CDR3 amino acids: CSARSWSRGVTNEKLFF. CDR3 DNA sequence: TGCAGTGCTAGATCGTGGTCGAGGGGGGTCACTAATGAAAAACTGTTTTTT.

This clonotype occurred many times. The chain joins TRBV6-1 to TRBJ1-5, with no clear D. CDR1 is MNHNS and CDR2 is SASEGT in the germline V gene. The CDR3 is 11 residues long. Trimming pared 4 bases from V and 10 bases from J, leaving 8 bases between. In DNA form, the CDR3 reads TGTGCCAGCAGTGCAGCGCCCCCCCAGCATTTT. Translation gives CASSAAPPQHF.

This clonotype was found many times. This chain uses TRBV5-6 with TRBJ1-1; maybe TRBD1 (5 bases). The germline V gene encodes CDR1 SGHDT and CDR2 YYEEEE. V lost 0 bases, J lost 7 bases, and 10 bases lay in between. The CDR3 length is 13 residues. The CDR3 protein is CASSLVRGVEAFF. The CDR3 nucleotides read TGTGCCAGCAGCTTGGTTCGGGGGGTTGAAGCTTTCTTT.

This clonotype was found many times. The rearrangement uses TRBV27 and TRBJ1-1; TRBD1 matches 7 bases. This CDR3 has 12 residues. Per germline, CDR1 MNHEY and CDR2 SMNVEV (reference sequence). After removal of 6 bases from V and 11 bases from J, the junction contained 9 bases not matched to a gene. DNA for the CDR3: TGTGCCAGCAGCCGACAGGGCTCGAGGGCTTTCTTT. It is translated as CASSRQGSRAFF.

This clonotype was picked up many times. V gene TRBV6-1 combines with J gene TRBJ2-3, with 9 bases matching TRBD2. From germline, CDR1 is MNHNS and CDR2 SASEGT. This CDR3 contains 14 residues. Losses at the gene ends were 8 bases for V and 2 bases for J; bases not matched to a gene: 5. The CDR3 bases are TGTGCCAGCTTAGGGACTAGCCTCACAGATACGCAGTATTTT. Translation: CASLGTSLTDTQYF.

In this sample, this clonotype turned up many times. The chain employs TRBV20-1 and TRBJ2-1, with D possibly TRBD2 on 6 matching bases. The V gene lost 3 bases and the J gene lost 4 bases, with 13 bases spanning the gap. This CDR3 spans 14 amino acids. The V gene's germline CDR1 is DFQATT and CDR2 SNEGSKA (reference sequence). For the CDR3, the DNA is TGCAGTGCTAGTCGGAGGGATTTTTACAATGAGCAGTTCTTC. This gives the protein CSASRRDFYNEQFF.

With respect to this clonotype: Its ends do not fully match the called genes, so a read error is possible. CDR3 loop: CASSLDGADTQYF. The DNA of the CDR3 is TGTGCTAGCAGCTTAGACGGGGCAGATACGCAGTATTTT. The J gene is TRBJ2-3, the V gene TRBV7-7; a possible D gene is TRBD2 (5 bases). CDR1 is SSHAT, CDR2 FNYEAQ, per germline (reference sequence). The CDR3 loop spans 13 amino acids.